The entry that follows covers one T cell receptor (beta chain) sequence. Its antigen is unknown. The same CDR3 is also encoded by other DNA sequences in this sample. The junction had 5 bases not matched to a gene; V was cut back by 6 bases and J by 5 bases. This CDR3 has 14 amino acids. Germline lookup yields CDR1 SEHNR and CDR2 FQNEAQ (reference sequence). It was with 60 Vbeta and 13 Jbeta primers that the PCR ran. The protocol was immunoSEQ multiplex PCR, while the TCRdb copy is restricted to in-frame clones and leaves out a portion. In the table there are more than 130,000 clones, just under 80% of which are singletons. This sample was taken from a study of cytomegalovirus exposure and HLA in healthy donors. Study-wide results and limits: TCR beta chains associated with HLA were, in a later analysis, more clonally expanded than equally common others. In all likelihood, a cluster of highly shared sequence variants was a sequencing artifact. A later analysis linked a missense variant in DCLRE1C to the trimming of TCR beta V and J genes. Some V segments, TRBV6-2 and TRBV6-3 among them, were indistinguishable and were therefore excluded.

The chain carries TRBV7-9 and TRBJ2-5; 11 nucleotides line up with TRBD1. The sample consisted of PBMCs. The sequence derives from a man under 40 in good health and CMV-seronegative. CDR3 bases: TGTGCCAGCAGTTCGGACAGGGGGCAGGAGACCCAGTACTTC. This gives the protein CASSSDRGQETQYF.